This entry describes one T cell receptor beta chain. Libraries were prepared by immunoSEQ multiplex PCR; TCRdb keeps only in-frame clonotypes and omits some of them. The repertoire holds about 98,000 clones, with roughly 82% as singletons. The data are from a study of blood T cell repertoires in COVID-19. The V gene lost 6 bases and the J gene lost 0 bases, with 21 bases spanning the gap. The length of the CDR3 is 18 residues. Germline lookup yields CDR1 MNHEY and CDR2 SVGEGT. This clonotype originated in a man aged 65 to 79 with active or convalescent COVID-19. The V gene is TRBV6-2 or TRBV6-3, the J gene TRBJ2-1; perhaps TRBD2 as D (7 bases). The sample taken for sequencing was peripheral blood. The CDR3 region is CASSPLSGGTSSYNEQFF. The CDR3 DNA reads TGTGCCAGCAGCCCCCTTTCGGGGGGCACCAGCTCCTACAATGAGCAGTTCTTC.